A single sample is the source of the 30 T cell receptor beta chains below, sequenced in a study of identifying expanded T cells in peripheral blood. Repertoires were generated with immunoSEQ multiplex PCR, while TCRdb's copy carries only in-frame clones and drops some. The repertoire has under 95,000 clones, roughly 90% of them found once; the top ten carry approximately 3%. The sequencing input was blood. These receptors were taken from a person aged 18-69 years in good health.

The CDR3 nucleotides are TGTGCCAGCTCAAAACAGGTTAACACCGGGGAGCTGTTTTTT. Protein sequence: CASSKQVNTGELFF. The chain joins TRBV18 to TRBJ2-2; a possible D gene is TRBD1 (5 bases). The CDR3 covers 14 residues. The V and J ends lost 5 bases and 2 bases respectively, with 9 bases between them. Germline-derived CDR1 and CDR2 are KGHSH and LQKENI.

This chain links TRBV7-9 with TRBJ1-2, with TRBD1 as a possible D gene (6 bases). In germline, CDR1 is SEHNR, CDR2 FQNEAQ (reference sequence). This CDR3 is 13 amino acids long. The germline V and J ends were trimmed by 3 bases and 6 bases, with 11 bases remaining between them. The CDR3 bases are TGTGCCAGCAGCTTTTCAGGGGTAGATGGCTACACCTTC. The encoded protein is CASSFSGVDGYTF.

The rearrangement links TRBV6-5 to TRBJ2-7; maybe TRBD1 (5 bases). CDR3 length: 15 amino acids. Looked up from germline, CDR1 is MNHEY and CDR2 is SVGAGI. V gave up 2 bases and J gave up 2 bases, with 13 bases separating them. The CDR3 loop reads CASSYTPPGTYEQYF. CDR3 bases: TGTGCCAGCAGTTACACCCCTCCAGGGACCTACGAGCAGTACTTC.

This chain connects TRBV7-8 to TRBJ2-5; either TRBD1 or TRBD2 may fit D (5 bases each). V was pared by 4 bases and J by 4 bases, with 10 bases between. Germline V gene data show CDR1 as SGHVS and CDR2 as FQNEAQ. The CDR3 covers 13 residues. CDR3 sequence (DNA): TGTGCCAGCAGCTCCCGGGGCCCAGAGACCCAGTACTTC. It codes for CASSSRGPETQYF.

In the case of this clone: The same CDR3 arises from other DNA sequences in this sample as well. The chain recombines TRBV2 with TRBJ1-5, with D possibly being TRBD1 (6 bases). Germline CDR1 SNHLY, CDR2 FYNNEI. Trimming took off 4 bases at V and 5 bases at J, with 12 bases between the two ends. The CDR3 sequence is 14 residues long. The CDR3 nucleotides read TGTGCCAGCAGTGCACAGGGCGGATATCAGCCCCAGCATTTT. Its protein product is CASSAQGGYQPQHF.

The rearrangement joins TRBV7-8 to TRBJ2-3, with D perhaps TRBD2 (6 bases). Per germline, CDR1 SGHVS and CDR2 FQNEAQ. V dropped 5 bases and J dropped 7 bases, with 13 bases sitting between them. The CDR3 runs to 13 residues. CDR3 region: CASSIIADNTQYF. As DNA, the CDR3 is TGTGCCAGCAGCATTATAGCGGACAATACGCAGTATTTT.

The chain uses TRBV7-2 and TRBJ2-6; D is undetermined. The CDR3 runs to 14 residues. From germline, CDR1 is SGHTA and CDR2 FQGNSA. V gave up 5 bases and J gave up 0 bases, with 5 bases separating them. CDR3 DNA: TGTGCCAGCAGCCCCAACTCTGGGGCCAACGTCCTGACTTTC. This translates into CASSPNSGANVLTF.

The gene calls are TRBV9 and TRBJ2-6; 7 bases map to TRBD1. The CDR3 has 15 amino acids. The germline gives CDR1 SGDLS, CDR2 YYNGEE. J gave up 0 bases and V 8 bases, and 5 bases lay outside the gene matches. CDR3 protein: CARTGQSSGANVLTF. CDR3 DNA sequence: TGTGCCAGAACGGGACAGTCCTCTGGGGCCAACGTCCTGACTTTC. The complete variable domain, with remaining parts taken from reference TRBV9 and TRBJ2-6, reads DSGVTQTPKHLITATGQRVTLRCSPRSGDLSVYWYQQSLDQGLQFLIQYYNGEERAKGNILERFSAQQFPDLHSELNLSSLELGDSALYFCARTGQSSGANVLTFGAGSRLTVL.

V is TRBV5-8 and J is TRBJ2-3; the D call may be TRBD1 or TRBD2 (6 bases each). The CDR3 is made up of 15 amino acids. The V end lost 4 bases, the J end lost 2 bases, and 14 bases lay between the germline ends. Per germline, CDR1 SGHTS and CDR2 YDEGEE. The CDR3 DNA follows: TGTGCCAGCAGCCCTTCAGGGGAGGACACAGATACGCAGTATTTT. It translates to CASSPSGEDTDTQYF.

The J gene is TRBJ2-7, the V gene TRBV9, with a possible D match to TRBD2 (6 bases). The V gene's germline CDR1 is SGDLS and CDR2 YYNGEE. Trimming pared 2 bases from V and 2 bases from J, leaving 11 bases between. CDR3 size: 14 residues. The CDR3 region has the DNA TGTGCCAGCAGCGTTGGGGGGAAACCCTACGAGCAGTACTTC. It translates to CASSVGGKPYEQYF.

This chain uses TRBV7-8 with TRBJ1-1; D is unresolved. CDR1 is SGHVS and CDR2 is FQNEAQ in the germline V gene. Between the trimmed V and J ends, which lost 5 bases and 1 base, there was a span of 2 bases. The CDR3 runs 11 residues. The CDR3 DNA reads TGTGCCAGCAGCACGAACACTGAAGCTTTCTTT. Residues: CASSTNTEAFF.

The gene calls are TRBV11-3 and TRBJ1-1; D is unresolved. CDR3 length: 13 residues. In germline, CDR1 is SGHNT, CDR2 YENEEA. The ends were cut back, 3 bases at V and 2 bases at J, with 7 bases in the middle. CDR3 bases: TGTGCCAGCAGCTTCAGCCGTAACACTGAAGCTTTCTTT. Translating gives CASSFSRNTEAFF.

The chain links TRBV7-2 to TRBJ2-3, with a tentative D call TRBD2 (5 bases). The CDR3 contains 15 residues. Trimming took off 3 bases at V and 4 bases at J, with 14 bases between the two ends. Germline V gene lookup returns CDR1 SGHTA and CDR2 FQGNSA. The chain's CDR3 is CASSFSPGSPDTQYF. CDR3 DNA: TGTGCCAGCAGCTTTAGCCCGGGGTCCCCAGATACGCAGTATTTT.

The CDR3 nucleotides are TGTGCCTGGAGTGTTTCATGGGGGCACTCCTACGAGCAGTACTTC. Its translation: CAWSVSWGHSYEQYF. The chain carries TRBV30 and TRBJ2-7, with D possibly TRBD1 on 6 matching bases. V lost 0 bases and J lost 0, with 12 bases in between. The CDR3 sequence is 15 residues long. Germline V lookup: CDR1 GTSNPN, CDR2 SVGIG (reference sequence).

The rearrangement links TRBV7-2 to TRBJ2-7; unclear D gene. Germline-derived CDR1 and CDR2 are SGHTA and FQGNSA. V dropped 5 bases and J dropped 2 bases, with 16 bases sitting between them. The CDR3 runs to 15 residues. The CDR3 spells CASSPSTLTPYEQYF. For the CDR3, the DNA is TGTGCCAGCAGCCCTTCGACCCTTACCCCCTACGAGCAGTACTTC.

The chain uses TRBV10-2 and TRBJ2-5, with TRBD2 matching 11 bases. Germline V CDR1 and CDR2: WSHSY, SAAADI. V shed 6 bases, J shed 1 base, and the junction held 7 bases outside the gene matches. This CDR3 comprises 16 residues. CDR3 sequence (DNA): TGCGCCAGCAGCAGACTAGCGGGGAAGCTCCAAGAGACCCAGTACTTC. It encodes CASSRLAGKLQETQYF.

The V and J genes are TRBV9 and TRBJ2-7, with 8 positions matching TRBD2. Germline V CDR1 and CDR2: SGDLS, YYNGEE. This CDR3 spans 15 amino acids. J lost 4 bases, V lost 0 bases, and 6 bases had no gene match. The CDR3 coding sequence is TGTGCCAGCAGCGTAGACGCGGGGGGTACATACGAGCAGTACTTC. It specifies CASSVDAGGTYEQYF.

Regarding this clone: Within the sample, other DNA sequences also encode this same CDR3. The CDR3 is CASSLDSNQPQHF. Here the CDR3 DNA reads TGCGCCAGCAGCTTGGATAGCAATCAGCCCCAGCATTTT. The chain employs TRBV5-1 and TRBJ1-5; no clear D gene. V was pared by 0 bases and J by 0 bases, with 1 base between. The CDR3 has 13 residues. Germline V gives CDR1 SGHRS, CDR2 YFSETQ.

In DNA, the CDR3 is TGTGCCAGCAGCCCAGACAGGGGATTAGGGGCCAATTCACCCCTCCACTTT. This encodes CASSPDRGLGANSPLHF. This chain connects TRBV11-2 to TRBJ1-6; 8 bases fit TRBD1. With 5 bases clipped from V and 7 bases from J, the junction kept 13 bases outside the gene matches. Germline V gives CDR1 SGHAT, CDR2 FQNNGV. CDR3 size: 17 residues. Combining the CDR3 with reference TRBV11-2 and TRBJ1-6 gives the whole variable domain EAGVAQSPRYKIIEKRQSVAFWCNPISGHATLYWYQQILGQGPKLLIQFQNNGVVDDSQLPKDRFSAERLKGVDSTLKIQPAKLEDSAVYLCASSPDRGLGANSPLHFGNGTRLTVT.

V usage is TRBV19 and J usage is TRBJ2-2, with D perhaps matching TRBD2 (6 bases). This CDR3 is 15 amino acids long. V was pared by 5 bases and J by 6 bases, with 16 bases between. The germline gives CDR1 LNHDA, CDR2 SQIVND (reference sequence). The CDR3, as DNA: TGTGCCAGTAGTCCGGGGGACTGGGTCCCCGGGGAGCTGTTTTTT. Translated: CASSPGDWVPGELFF.

The chain's CDR3 is CASAVSRNTEAFF. In nucleotides, the CDR3 is TGTGCCAGCGCCGTTTCAAGGAACACTGAAGCTTTCTTT. This chain links TRBV2 with TRBJ1-1; D is ambiguous. V gave up 8 bases and J gave up 1 base, with 11 bases separating them. Looked up from germline, CDR1 is SNHLY and CDR2 is FYNNEI. This CDR3 region has 13 residues.

The CDR3 DNA reads as TGCAGAGGGGATTATAAGACAGGGCCCTCGGACGGGGAGCTGTTTTTT. Translating it yields CRGDYKTGPSDGELFF. The chain is built from TRBV29-1 and TRBJ2-2, with 7 bases that match TRBD1. CDR3 length: 16 amino acids. CDR1 and CDR2 from the germline V gene are SQVTM and ANQGSEA.

The rearrangement links TRBV6-1 to TRBJ2-7; maybe TRBD1 (5 bases). Matching the DNA end better, TRBJ2-5 makes the J call doubtful. The CDR3 covers 15 residues. Germline V lookup: CDR1 MNHNS, CDR2 SASEGT. The DNA of the CDR3 is TGTGCCAGCAGTGATGGCTTAGGGGTGGGAGAGACCCAGTACTTC. Translation gives CASSDGLGVGETQYF.

This clone was seen a single time. The rearrangement joins TRBV28 to TRBJ1-1, with 7 nucleotides matching TRBD1. The ends lost 6 bases at V and 4 bases at J; junction bases unmatched: 17. Per germline, CDR1 MDHEN and CDR2 SYDVKM. CDR3 length: 17 residues. The CDR3 bases are TGTGCCAGCAGAAATCGGGACAGCCTCACCGTGGGCACTGAAGCTTTCTTT. Encoded protein: CASRNRDSLTVGTEAFF.

This CDR3 is CASSERAGGTDTQYF. In nucleotides, the CDR3 is TGCGCCAGCAGTGAACGAGCGGGGGGAACAGATACGCAGTATTTT. The V call is TRBV10-2, the J call TRBJ2-3; 9 bases are a match to TRBD2. The CDR3 runs 15 residues. Germline V gene lookup returns CDR1 WSHSY and CDR2 SAAADI. The V gene end was trimmed by 3 bases and the J gene end by 3 bases; junction bases not matched to a gene: 4.

This chain joins TRBV2 and TRBJ2-7; 12 bases are shared with TRBD2. With 3 bases clipped from V and 3 bases from J, the junction kept 3 bases outside the gene matches. CDR1 is SNHLY and CDR2 is FYNNEI in the germline V gene. This CDR3 region has 15 residues. The CDR3 DNA follows: TGTGCCAGCAGTGAGACTAGCGGGAGACTCTACGAGCAGTACTTC. Translating gives CASSETSGRLYEQYF.

The chain is built from TRBV4-1 and TRBJ2-1, with TRBD2 identical over 12 bases. The germline CDR1 and CDR2 sequences are MGHRA and YSYEKL. The CDR3 contains 16 residues. V lost 3 bases, J lost 3 bases, and 3 bases stayed unmatched. CDR3 region: CASSQRTSGIYNEQFF. CDR3 nucleotide sequence: TGCGCCAGCAGCCAGAGGACTAGCGGGATCTACAATGAGCAGTTCTTC.

The genes are TRBV19 and TRBJ2-4, with TRBD1 matching over 10 bases. Germline lookup yields CDR1 LNHDA and CDR2 SQIVND (reference sequence). The CDR3 extends over 16 amino acids. V shed 5 bases and J 1 base; nucleotides not matched to a gene: 5. The CDR3 DNA reads TGTGCCAGTAGTGAGGGACAGGGGAAGGCCAAAAACATTCAGTACTTC. Translating gives CASSEGQGKAKNIQYF. Combining the CDR3 with reference TRBV19 and TRBJ2-4 gives the whole variable domain DGGITQSPKYLFRKEGQNVTLSCEQNLNHDAMYWYRQDPGQGLRLIYYSQIVNDFQKGDIAEGYSVSREKKESFPLTVTSAQKNPTAFYLCASSEGQGKAKNIQYFGAGTRLSVL.

In its sample, this clone was seen a few times. V is TRBV4-3 and J is TRBJ2-1; 12 nucleotides match TRBD2. Germline V gene data show CDR1 as LGHNA and CDR2 as YSLEER. This CDR3 is 16 amino acids long. The junction had 4 bases not matched to a gene; V was cut back by 4 bases and J by 3 bases. As DNA, the CDR3 is TGCGCCAGCAGCCCTAGCGGGGGGGCAGGCTACAATGAGCAGTTCTTC. Its protein product is CASSPSGGAGYNEQFF.

This chain joins TRBV6-1 and TRBJ1-1; D unclear. Deletions cut 2 bases from V and 0 bases from J, with 10 bases between. CDR1 is MNHNS, CDR2 SASEGT, per germline. This CDR3 has 15 residues. The CDR3 spells CASSELSRMNTEAFF. The CDR3 bases are TGTGCCAGCAGTGAATTGAGTCGGATGAACACTGAAGCTTTCTTT.